One and the same sample provided the 14 T cell receptor beta chains below, sequenced in a study of response to subunit inactivated influenza vaccine. TCRdb independently ran MiXCR on the RT-PCR reads; one entry per CDR3 protein. The sample contains over 650,000 distinct CDR3 sequences, about 18% of which appear only once. The starting material was PBMCs from blood, obtained more than 4 days after vaccination. The source is a man in his fifties who received an inactivated influenza vaccine.

This clonotype was picked up many times. One end of the junction fails to match germline, which may point to a read error. The gene calls are TRBV5-1 and TRBJ2-7; D unclear. Germline values: CDR1 SGHRS, CDR2 YFSETQ. CDR3 size: 13 residues. CDR3 nucleotides: TGTGCCAGCAGTTTAGGGTCCACCTACGAGCAGTACTTC. It yields the protein CASSLGSTYEQYF.

This clonotype was counted between two and nine times. The chain joins TRBV4-2 to TRBJ1-4; the D is unclear. The CDR3 consists of 15 residues. The V and J ends lost 2 bases and 5 bases respectively, with 12 bases between them. Germline V lookup: CDR1 LGHNA, CDR2 YNFKEQ. CDR3 coding DNA: TGTGCCAGCAGCCAACGACGGTTGATGAATGAAAAACTGTTTTTT. It yields the protein CASSQRRLMNEKLFF.

This clonotype showed up just a few times. V is TRBV7-6 and J is TRBJ1-2, with D unclear. This CDR3 contains 15 residues. V was cut by 1 base and J by 3 bases, with 12 bases left in between. Germline CDR1 is SGHVS and CDR2 is FNYEAQ. CDR3 region: CASSLGSATDYGYTF. CDR3 in DNA: TGTGCCAGCAGCTTAGGATCGGCGACGGACTATGGCTACACCTTC.

Only a few counts were recorded for this clonotype. V is TRBV6-2 or TRBV6-3 and J is TRBJ1-5, with TRBD1 matching over 10 bases. Germline V gene sequence: CDR1 MNHEY, CDR2 SVGEGT. The J segment lost 3 bases and the V segment lost 7 bases, leaving 9 bases of the junction unmatched. The CDR3 has 16 residues. The chain's CDR3 is CASISPGQGYNQPQHF. The CDR3 bases are TGTGCCAGCATTTCTCCGGGACAGGGGTACAATCAGCCCCAGCATTTT.

This clonotype turned up a few times. This chain joins TRBV28 and TRBJ2-5, with 10 bases aligning to TRBD2. CDR3 size: 16 residues. CDR1 is MDHEN, CDR2 SYDVKM, per germline. Losses at the gene ends were 1 base for V and 2 bases for J; bases not matched to a gene: 4. The CDR3 reads CASSLSGLADQETQYF. The CDR3 region has the DNA TGTGCCAGCAGTTTATCCGGACTAGCGGATCAAGAGACCCAGTACTTC.

This clonotype came up many times. The chain links TRBV20-1 to TRBJ2-4; 8 bases fit TRBD1. Germline loops: CDR1 DFQATT, CDR2 SNEGSKA (reference sequence). CDR3 length: 14 residues. The V gene end was trimmed by 6 bases and the J gene end by 3 bases; junction bases not matched to a gene: 7. The CDR3 DNA reads TGCAGTGCCACTGACAGGGGTGGCAAAAACATTCAGTACTTC. Residues: CSATDRGGKNIQYF.

This clonotype occurred a few times. The gene calls are TRBV9 and TRBJ2-7; 8 bases agree with TRBD2. Germline lookup yields CDR1 SGDLS and CDR2 YYNGEE. Trimming removed 0 bases from V and 5 bases from J; junction bases left unmatched: 7. The CDR3 is 15 residues long. CDR3 in amino acids: CASSVGGAGEDEQYF. The CDR3 nucleotides are TGTGCCAGCAGCGTAGGTGGAGCGGGAGAGGACGAGCAGTACTTC.

The J gene is TRBJ2-1, the V gene TRBV5-1; D might be TRBD1 (5 bases). The CDR3 runs to 14 residues. Looked up from germline, CDR1 is SGHRS and CDR2 is YFSETQ. Trimming stripped 1 base from V and 5 bases from J, with 10 bases between. The CDR3 spells CASSLYSGNNEQFF. The DNA for the CDR3 is TGCGCCAGCAGCTTGTATTCAGGGAACAATGAGCAGTTCTTC.

This clonotype was seen a few times. This rearrangement joins TRBV5-1 to TRBJ1-4; TRBD1 agrees at 9 bases. V lost 2 bases to trimming and J lost 7 bases; unmatched junction nucleotides: 6. This CDR3 contains 15 residues. Germline loops: CDR1 SGHRS, CDR2 YFSETQ. This CDR3 is CASSFTGGFGEKLFF. The CDR3 DNA reads as TGCGCCAGCAGCTTCACAGGGGGCTTTGGTGAAAAACTGTTTTTT.

The chain joins TRBV6-1 to TRBJ2-7, with 7 bases fitting TRBD1. Losses at the gene ends were 4 bases for V and 0 bases for J; bases not matched to a gene: 3. The CDR3 has 14 residues. From germline, CDR1 is MNHNS and CDR2 SASEGT. Written as DNA, the CDR3 is TGTGCCAGCAGTGTTGACAGGGTCTCCTACGAGCAGTACTTC. Amino acids: CASSVDRVSYEQYF.

The V gene is TRBV25-1, the J gene TRBJ2-7; D is undetermined. The germline gives CDR1 MGHDK, CDR2 SYGVNS. This CDR3 comprises 11 residues. V was cut by 6 bases and J by 5 bases, with 8 bases left in between. CDR3 DNA sequence: TGTGCCAGCAGGGCCCCCCACGAGCAGTACTTC. This codes for CASRAPHEQYF.

A few counts support this clonotype. The CDR3, as DNA: TGTGCCAGCAGCTGGGGACAGGGGGCAAGTGAGCAGTACTTC. This sequence encodes CASSWGQGASEQYF. V gene TRBV5-5 combines with J gene TRBJ2-7; 12 bases are shared with TRBD1. After removal of 3 bases from V and 7 bases from J, the junction contained 5 bases not matched to a gene. Germline CDR1 reads SGHKS; CDR2 reads YYEKEE (reference sequence). The CDR3 is 14 amino acids.

The rearrangement uses TRBV4-3 and TRBJ2-7; TRBD2 matches at 11 bases. Germline trimming cut 3 bases from V and 2 bases from J; bases unmatched to any gene: 6. The CDR3 runs to 16 residues. Germline V gene sequence: CDR1 LGHNA, CDR2 YSLEER. CDR3 sequence reads: CASSQTVSGGAYEQYF. DNA of the CDR3: TGCGCCAGCAGCCAGACGGTTAGCGGGGGGGCCTACGAGCAGTACTTC.

This clonotype was recorded at least ten times. The gene calls are TRBV12-3 or TRBV12-4 and TRBJ2-1; 12 positions agree with TRBD2. CDR3 size: 15 residues. V gave up 5 bases and J gave up 6 bases; unmatched junction bases: 5. The CDR3 loop is CASSPLAGGRNEQFF. CDR3 DNA: TGTGCCAGCAGTCCCCTAGCGGGGGGGCGCAATGAGCAGTTCTTC.